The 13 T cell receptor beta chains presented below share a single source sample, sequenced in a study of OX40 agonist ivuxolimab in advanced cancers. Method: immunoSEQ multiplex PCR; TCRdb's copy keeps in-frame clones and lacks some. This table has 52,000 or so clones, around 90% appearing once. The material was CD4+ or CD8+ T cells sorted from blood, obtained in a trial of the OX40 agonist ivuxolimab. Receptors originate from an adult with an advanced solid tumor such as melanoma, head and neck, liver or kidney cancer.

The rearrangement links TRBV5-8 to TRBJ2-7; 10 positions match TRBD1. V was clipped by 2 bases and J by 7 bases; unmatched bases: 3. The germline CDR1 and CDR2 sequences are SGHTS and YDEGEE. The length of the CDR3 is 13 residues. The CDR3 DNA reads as TGTGCCAGCAGCTTCTGGGGACAGGGGGAGCAGTACGTC. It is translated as CASSFWGQGEQYV.

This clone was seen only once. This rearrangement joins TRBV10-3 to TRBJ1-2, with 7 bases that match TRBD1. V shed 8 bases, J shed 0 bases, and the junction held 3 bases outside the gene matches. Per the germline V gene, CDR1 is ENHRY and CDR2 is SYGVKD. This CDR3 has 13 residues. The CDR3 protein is CAILTGPNYGYTF. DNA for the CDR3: TGTGCCATCTTGACAGGGCCTAACTATGGCTACACCTTC.

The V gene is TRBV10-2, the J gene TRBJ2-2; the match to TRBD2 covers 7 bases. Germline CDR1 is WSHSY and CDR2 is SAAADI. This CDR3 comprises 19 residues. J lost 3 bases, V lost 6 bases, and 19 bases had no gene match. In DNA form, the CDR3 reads TGCGCCAGCAGCCACCCAGCCGGTGGCGGGAGTTTGGACACCGGGGAGCTGTTTTTT. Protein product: CASSHPAGGGSLDTGELFF.

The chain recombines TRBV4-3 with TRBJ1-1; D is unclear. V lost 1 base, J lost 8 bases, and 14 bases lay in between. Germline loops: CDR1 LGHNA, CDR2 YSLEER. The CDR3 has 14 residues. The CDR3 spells CASSQGVETPEAFF. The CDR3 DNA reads TGCGCCAGCAGCCAAGGAGTTGAGACTCCCGAAGCTTTCTTT.

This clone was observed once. CDR3: CAISDPWQETYSGNTIYF. The CDR3 bases are TGTGCCATCAGCGACCCTTGGCAGGAGACTTACTCTGGAAACACCATATATTTT. This chain connects TRBV10-3 to TRBJ1-3, with D uncertain. The CDR3 sequence is 18 residues long. Trimming shortened V by 6 bases and J by 0 bases, and 21 bases separated the two germline ends. CDR1 ENHRY and CDR2 SYGVKD come from the germline V gene.

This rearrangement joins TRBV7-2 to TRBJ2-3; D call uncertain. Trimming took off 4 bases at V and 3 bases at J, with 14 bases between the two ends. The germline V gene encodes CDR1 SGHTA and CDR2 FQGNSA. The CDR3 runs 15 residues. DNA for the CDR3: TGTGCCAGCAGCTGGTGGCCTGAGGTTACAGATACGCAGTATTTT. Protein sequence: CASSWWPEVTDTQYF.

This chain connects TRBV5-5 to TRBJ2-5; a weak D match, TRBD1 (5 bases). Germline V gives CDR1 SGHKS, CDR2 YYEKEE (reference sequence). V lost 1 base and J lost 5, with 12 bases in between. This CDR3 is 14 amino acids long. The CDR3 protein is CASSLYRNGETQYF. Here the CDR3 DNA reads TGTGCCAGCAGCTTGTACAGGAACGGGGAGACCCAGTACTTC.

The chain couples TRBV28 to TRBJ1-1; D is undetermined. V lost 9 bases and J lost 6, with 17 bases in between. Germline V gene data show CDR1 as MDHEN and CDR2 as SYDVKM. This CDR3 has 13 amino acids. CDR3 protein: CASLVVGYAEAFF. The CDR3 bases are TGTGCCAGTCTGGTAGTGGGGTACGCTGAAGCTTTCTTT.

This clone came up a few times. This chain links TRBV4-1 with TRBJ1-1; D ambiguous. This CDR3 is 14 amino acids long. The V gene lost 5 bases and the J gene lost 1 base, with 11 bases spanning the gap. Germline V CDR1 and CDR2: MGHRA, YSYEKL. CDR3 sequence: CASSGERWNTEAFF. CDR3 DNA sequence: TGCGCCAGCAGCGGGGAAAGATGGAACACTGAAGCTTTCTTT.

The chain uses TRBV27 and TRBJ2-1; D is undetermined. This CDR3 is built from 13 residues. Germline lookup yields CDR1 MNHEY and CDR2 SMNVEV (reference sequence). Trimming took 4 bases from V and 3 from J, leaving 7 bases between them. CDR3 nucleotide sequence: TGTGCCAGCAGTTATCAGGTCTACAATGAGCAGTTCTTC. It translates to CASSYQVYNEQFF.

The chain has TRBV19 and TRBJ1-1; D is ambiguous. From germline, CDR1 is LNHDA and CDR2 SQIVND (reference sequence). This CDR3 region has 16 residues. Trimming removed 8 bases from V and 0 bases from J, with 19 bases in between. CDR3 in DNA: TGTGCCAGTCATACGGTGGTCTATGGAATGAACACTGAAGCTTTCTTT. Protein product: CASHTVVYGMNTEAFF.

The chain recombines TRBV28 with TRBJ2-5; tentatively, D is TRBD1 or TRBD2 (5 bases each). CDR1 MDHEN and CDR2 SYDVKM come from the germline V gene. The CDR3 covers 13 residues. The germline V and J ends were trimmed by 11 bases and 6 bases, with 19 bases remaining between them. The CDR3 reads CASEGQGRKTQYF. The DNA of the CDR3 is TGTGCCTCTGAGGGGCAGGGACGAAAGACCCAGTACTTC.

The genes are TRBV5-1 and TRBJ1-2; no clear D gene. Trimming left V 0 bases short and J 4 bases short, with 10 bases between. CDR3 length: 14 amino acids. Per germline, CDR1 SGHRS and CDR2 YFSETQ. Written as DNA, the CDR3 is TGCGCCAGCAGCTTGGGGGCCGGACCCTATGGCTACACCTTC. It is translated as CASSLGAGPYGYTF.